Listed below are T cell receptor beta chains from one sample, sequenced in a study of beta chain features in type 1 diabetes. Only in-frame clones appear in the TCRdb table, and some are missing; sequencing was by immunoSEQ multiplex PCR. The sample lists approximately 150,000 clones; approximately 9.8% were seen once. Material for sequencing was central memory CD4+ T cells from blood. The receptors originated from a woman in her thirties or forties in good health. Both conserved end residues are part of each CDR3. The D gene is left open where the match is weak. Clone sizes are given selectively: once, few, many, or a class where the clone is expanded.

d_gene	v_gene	j_gene	abundance	CDR3aa	CDR3nt
.	TRBV7-2	TRBJ2-5	.	CASSLAPTSQETQYF	TGTGCCAGCAGCTTAGCGCCCACCAGTCAAGAGACCCAGTACTTC
TRBD1	TRBV19	TRBJ1-5	.	CASSRTTGGEGQPQHF	TGTGCCAGTAGTCGCACTACAGGGGGCGAAGGTCAGCCCCAGCATTTT
TRBD2	TRBV5-1	TRBJ2-7	.	CASRGAGTYEQYF	TGCGCCAGCAGAGGAGCGGGGACCTACGAGCAGTACTTC
TRBD2	TRBV7-9	TRBJ2-5	few	CASSPSGNYQETQYF	TGTGCCAGCAGCCCCAGCGGGAACTACCAAGAGACCCAGTACTTC
.	TRBV19	TRBJ2-7	few	CASSPDSSPAGDEQYF	TGTGCCAGTAGTCCGGACAGCTCCCCCGCAGGGGACGAGCAGTACTTC
.	TRBV4-3	TRBJ2-2	few	CASSQGAGTYTGELFF	TGCGCCAGCAGCCAAGGGGCCGGGACATACACCGGGGAGCTGTTTTTT
.	TRBV7-9	TRBJ2-1	few	CASTSRQRDNEQFF	TGTGCCAGCACCTCGAGACAGAGAGACAATGAGCAGTTCTTC
TRBD2	TRBV6-6	TRBJ2-5	.	CASSRSGGSQETQYF	TGTGCCAGCAGCCGGAGCGGGGGGTCACAAGAGACCCAGTACTTC
.	TRBV5-1	TRBJ1-2	.	CASSRGEGVGSGYTF	TGCGCCAGCAGCCGAGGTGAGGGGGTAGGTTCCGGCTACACCTTC
TRBD1	TRBV4-1	TRBJ1-1	few	CASSPRQGWTEAFF	TGCGCCAGCAGCCCTCGACAGGGTTGGACTGAAGCTTTCTTT
.	TRBV6-5	TRBJ2-7	.	CASSSVYEQYF	TGTGCCAGCAGTTCAGTATACGAGCAGTACTTC
.	TRBV7-2	TRBJ2-5	.	CASSLGLLRGETQYF	TGTGCCAGCAGCTTAGGTCTTCTACGCGGGGAGACCCAGTACTTC
TRBD2	TRBV6-1	TRBJ2-2	.	CASSLSGAGTGELFF	TGTGCCAGCAGCCTTAGCGGGGCGGGCACCGGGGAGCTGTTTTTT
.	TRBV11-2	TRBJ2-7	.	CASSLDSQGTDEQYF	TGTGCCAGCAGCTTAGATAGTCAGGGGACCGACGAGCAGTACTTC
TRBD1	TRBV6-5	TRBJ2-2	.	CASSPRTGNGELFF	TGTGCCAGCAGCCCCAGGACAGGGAACGGGGAGCTGTTTTTT
.	TRBV7-8	TRBJ1-1	many	CASSIKRDPIRRDTEAFF	TGTGCCAGCAGCATTAAGCGGGACCCTATTCGACGGGACACTGAAGCTTTCTTT
.	TRBV20-1	TRBJ2-3	few	CTAERGDTQYF	TGCACTGCCGAAAGGGGGGATACGCAGTATTTT
.	TRBV10-3	TRBJ2-7	.	CAISPQGYEQYF	TGTGCCATCAGCCCACAGGGTTACGAGCAGTACTTC
.	TRBV7-9	TRBJ1-1	.	CASSRVGARNTEAFF	TGTGCCAGCAGCCGGGTAGGGGCGAGGAACACTGAAGCTTTCTTT
.	TRBV7-2	TRBJ1-5	few	CASSPRGKGSSNQPQHF	TGTGCCAGCAGCCCACGGGGGAAGGGTTCTAGCAATCAGCCCCAGCATTTT
TRBD1	TRBV19	TRBJ2-1	few	CASTKGQGTFNEQFF	TGTGCCAGTACTAAGGGACAGGGAACCTTCAATGAGCAGTTCTTC
.	TRBV4-2	TRBJ1-1	.	CASSQVQSGRSEAFF	TGTGCCAGCAGCCAAGTGCAATCAGGGCGCAGTGAAGCTTTCTTT
TRBD2	TRBV5-1	TRBJ2-7	few	CASSLPRGSGRGSYEQYF	TGCGCCAGCAGCTTGCCCCGCGGGAGCGGCAGAGGCTCCTACGAGCAGTACTTC
TRBD1	TRBV5-4	TRBJ1-2	few	CASSLGTVVGYGYTF	TGTGCCAGCAGCTTAGGGACAGTTGTAGGCTATGGCTACACCTTC
.	TRBV18	TRBJ2-3	few	CASSPDIISTDTQYF	TGTGCCAGCTCACCAGACATAATCAGCACAGATACGCAGTATTTT
.	TRBV7-2	TRBJ2-3	few	CASSPSGKKDTQYF	TGTGCCAGCAGCCCGTCGGGGAAAAAAGATACGCAGTATTTT